These 24 T cell receptor beta chains originate from one sample sequenced in a study of OX40 agonist ivuxolimab in advanced cancers. Data came from immunoSEQ multiplex PCR; TCRdb stores just in-frame clones and leaves some out. This table holds over 85,000 clones, around 90% found once. The sample in question was CD4+ or CD8+ T cells sorted from blood, obtained in a trial of the OX40 agonist ivuxolimab. The receptors stem from an adult with an advanced solid tumor such as melanoma, head and neck, liver or kidney cancer.

This chain links TRBV5-8 with TRBJ2-2; a weak D match, TRBD1 (6 bases). CDR3 length equals 13 residues. Per the germline V gene, CDR1 is SGHTS and CDR2 is YDEGEE. V was pared by 9 bases and J by 2 bases, with 11 bases between. CDR3 sequence (DNA): TGTGCCACCCAGGGGCCTAACACCGGGGAGCTGTTTTTT. Translating gives CATQGPNTGELFF.

The chain employs TRBV9 and TRBJ1-2; D remains unclear. This CDR3 contains 15 residues. With 2 bases removed from V and 4 bases from J, the gap between germline ends came to 15 bases. CDR1 and CDR2 (germline): SGDLS, YYNGEE. In DNA form, the CDR3 reads TGTGCCAGCAGCGTGAACCCAACCAGCGTCTATGGCTACACCTTC. Residues: CASSVNPTSVYGYTF.

The chain is built from TRBV25-1 and TRBJ1-1; D gene uncertain. Per the germline V gene, CDR1 is MGHDK and CDR2 is SYGVNS. The V end was cut by 4 bases, the J end by 6 bases, with 9 bases between. This CDR3 region has 12 residues. The CDR3 DNA sequence: TGTGCCAGCAGTGGAAATCCCCCTGAAGCTTTCTTT. Amino acids: CASSGNPPEAFF.

The rearrangement links TRBV18 to TRBJ2-1, with D maybe TRBD1 (5 bases). The CDR3 totals 11 residues. CDR1 and CDR2 (germline): KGHSH, LQKENI. V lost 3 bases to trimming and J lost 15 bases, with 12 bases between them. This chain's CDR3 is CASSPGARRFF. The CDR3 bases are TGTGCCAGCTCACCTGGGGCCCGACGGTTCTTC. Full variable domain (remainder filled in from reference TRBV18 and TRBJ2-1): NAGVMQNPRHLVRRRGQEARLRCSPMKGHSHVYWYRQLPEEGLKFMVYLQKENIIDESGMPKERFSAEFPKEGPSILRIQQVVRGDSAAYFCASSPGARRFFGPGTRLTVL.

V usage is TRBV7-6 and J usage is TRBJ2-3; possible D gene TRBD1, 5 bases. Germline V gene data show CDR1 as SGHVS and CDR2 as FNYEAQ. The length of the CDR3 is 12 residues. V was clipped by 10 bases and J by 2 bases, with 10 bases between them. CDR3 region: CATQGFTDTQYF. CDR3 DNA: TGTGCCACCCAGGGTTTCACAGATACGCAGTATTTT. Based on the CDR3 plus reference TRBV7-6 and TRBJ2-3, the full variable domain is GAGVSQSPRYKVTKRGQDVALRCDPISGHVSLYWYRQALGQGPEFLTYFNYEAQQDKSGLPNDRFSAERPEGSISTLTIQRTEQRDSAMYRCATQGFTDTQYFGPGTRLTVL.

In this sample, this clone turned up once. The chain has TRBV9 and TRBJ2-3, with 10 positions matching TRBD2. Germline loops: CDR1 SGDLS, CDR2 YYNGEE. This CDR3 is 18 amino acids long. V lost 0 bases and J lost 1; bases outside the gene matches: 8. In DNA form, the CDR3 reads TGTGCCAGCAGCGTAGTGGCTAGCGGGGGCCCTGGCACAGATACGCAGTATTTT. Translation gives CASSVVASGGPGTDTQYF.

This chain uses TRBV6-1 with TRBJ2-7; tentatively, D is TRBD2 (7 bases). The CDR3 spans 11 residues. V was cut by 11 bases and J by 6 bases, with 14 bases left in between. Germline CDR1 and CDR2: MNHNS and SASEGT. CDR3 amino acids: CAGWGGGEQYF. The CDR3 bases are TGTGCCGGCTGGGGGGGCGGCGAGCAGTACTTC.

This clone was counted between two and nine times. In nucleotides, the CDR3 is TGTGCCAGCAGCTTAACGGTCACGGCGGCTGAAGCTTTCTTT. It yields the protein CASSLTVTAAEAFF. The J gene is TRBJ1-1, the V gene TRBV7-3, with unresolved D. The CDR3 has 14 residues. Looked up from germline, CDR1 is SGHTA and CDR2 is FQGTGA. The V end lost 0 bases, the J end lost 6 bases, and 11 bases lay between the germline ends.

The chain joins TRBV6-6 to TRBJ2-2; D gene unclear. The CDR3 extends over 15 amino acids. The germline V and J ends were trimmed by 5 bases and 0 bases, with 10 bases remaining between them. The germline gives CDR1 MNHNY, CDR2 SVGAGI (reference sequence). This CDR3 is CASSRVLSNTGELFF. DNA of the CDR3: TGTGCCAGCAGTCGGGTCCTCTCGAACACCGGGGAGCTGTTTTTT.

The V call is TRBV4-1, the J call TRBJ2-5; D unresolved. V was cut by 4 bases and J by 7 bases, with 10 bases left in between. Germline V gene data show CDR1 as MGHRA and CDR2 as YSYEKL. The CDR3 is 12 residues long. CDR3 DNA: TGCGCCAGCAGCCCCCGATGGGGGACCCAGTACTTC. Protein: CASSPRWGTQYF.

This clone was seen more than once but under ten times. J is TRBJ1-2 and V is TRBV19; D possibly corresponds to TRBD1 (5 bases). V shed 4 bases and J shed 2 bases, with 11 bases lying between them. Germline V lookup: CDR1 LNHDA, CDR2 SQIVND (reference sequence). The CDR3 length is 14 residues. The CDR3 sequence: CASSTYTGNYGYTF. The CDR3 DNA reads as TGTGCCAGTAGTACCTATACAGGAAACTATGGCTACACCTTC.

The rearrangement uses TRBV21-1 and TRBJ2-1; the table's D gene call, TRBD1, was not cross checked with the DNA. TRBV21-1 is an annotated pseudogene. The CDR3 length is 16 residues. CDR3 sequence reads: CASSDTIWTGYNEQFF. The CDR3 nucleotides read TGTGCCAGCAGCGATACGATCTGGACAGGGTACAATGAGCAGTTCTTC.

The V call is TRBV7-2, the J call TRBJ2-7, with unresolved D. This CDR3 is built from 12 residues. The V end lost 4 bases, the J end lost 5 bases, and 9 bases lay between the germline ends. The germline gives CDR1 SGHTA, CDR2 FQGNSA. CDR3 in amino acids: CASSSQMDEQYF. CDR3 in DNA: TGTGCCAGCAGCTCACAAATGGACGAGCAGTACTTC.

The J gene is TRBJ2-7, the V gene TRBV15; D might be TRBD2 (6 bases). This CDR3 is 17 amino acids long. With 1 base removed from V and 0 bases from J, the gap between germline ends came to 16 bases. Germline V CDR1 and CDR2: LNHNV, YYDKDF (reference sequence). The CDR3 DNA reads TGTGCCACCAGCAGAGTGGTGCTAGTGGGGGGCTCCTACGAGCAGTACTTC. This encodes CATSRVVLVGGSYEQYF. Full variable domain (remainder filled in from reference TRBV15 and TRBJ2-7): DAMVIQNPRYQVTQFGKPVTLSCSQTLNHNVMYWYQQKSSQAPKLLFHYYDKDFNNEADTPDNFQSRRPNTSFCFLDIRSPGLGDTAMYLCATSRVVLVGGSYEQYFGPGTRLTVT.

The chain recombines TRBV5-6 with TRBJ1-1; TRBD1 might be the D (5 bases). The CDR3 contains 16 residues. The germline V and J ends were trimmed by 3 bases and 3 bases, with 18 bases remaining between them. From germline, CDR1 is SGHDT and CDR2 YYEEEE. CDR3 bases: TGTGCCAGCAGCTCGGACCCGGGACGAACTGACACTGAAGCTTTCTTT. Amino acid sequence: CASSSDPGRTDTEAFF. Variable domain in full (rest from reference TRBV5-6 and TRBJ1-1): DAGVTQSPTHLIKTRGQQVTLRCSPKSGHDTVSWYQQALGQGPQFIFQYYEEEERQRGNFPDRFSGHQFPNYSSELNVNALLLGDSALYLCASSSDPGRTDTEAFFGQGTRLTVV.

This clone has just a few counts. The chain links TRBV5-1 to TRBJ2-6; 8 nucleotides line up with TRBD1. Trimming cost V 6 bases and J 0 bases; bases outside gene matches: 2. The length of the CDR3 is 15 residues. Per the germline V gene, CDR1 is SGHRS and CDR2 is YFSETQ. DNA of the CDR3: TGCGCCAGCACCGACAGGGGCTCTGGGGCCAACGTCCTGACTTTC. It is translated as CASTDRGSGANVLTF.

The chain uses TRBV4-3 and TRBJ2-1, with D possibly being TRBD2 (6 bases). Germline-derived CDR1 and CDR2 are LGHNA and YSLEER. This CDR3 contains 11 residues. The V end was cut by 0 bases, the J end by 12 bases, with 6 bases between. The CDR3 here is CASSQEGLQFF. The DNA for the CDR3 is TGCGCCAGCAGCCAAGAGGGACTGCAGTTCTTC.

This clone is a singleton in its sample. The chain combines TRBV5-1 with TRBJ2-1; D is undetermined. This CDR3 contains 12 residues. Germline CDR1 reads SGHRS; CDR2 reads YFSETQ. Trimming removed 2 bases from V and 7 bases from J, with 7 bases in between. Written as DNA, the CDR3 is TGCGCCAGCAGCTTACGTATGAATGAGCAGTTCTTC. It translates to CASSLRMNEQFF.

Details on this clone: Likely a read error: the CDR3 ends without its conserved phenylalanine or tryptophan. The V call is TRBV5-4, the J call TRBJ1-6; a weak D match, TRBD1 (5 bases). V was clipped by 5 bases and J by 10 bases, with 19 bases between them. Germline V CDR1 and CDR2: SGHNT, YYREEE (reference sequence). The CDR3 covers 15 residues. As DNA, the CDR3 is TGTGCCAGCAGAGCAGAGGACACGGCGAGATCACCCCTCCACCTT. Translation gives CASRAEDTARSPLHL.

The J gene is TRBJ1-2, the V gene TRBV5-8; a possible D gene is TRBD1 (6 bases). Trimming pared 6 bases from V and 4 bases from J, leaving 16 bases between. The V gene's germline CDR1 is SGHTS and CDR2 YDEGEE. This CDR3 has 14 residues. The CDR3 DNA is TGTGCCAGCACCCCTGGGGGGGGCGGCTATGGCTACACCTTC. Residues: CASTPGGGGYGYTF. The full variable domain, completed using reference TRBV5-8 and TRBJ1-2, is EAGVTQSPTHLIKTRGQQATLRCSPISGHTSVYWYQQALGLGLQFLLWYDEGEERNRGNFPPRFSGRQFPNYSSELNVNALELEDSALYLCASTPGGGGYGYTFGSGTRLTVV.

This clone has a single count. Sequence at one end of the junction differs from germline and may be a read error. The chain combines TRBV11-3 with TRBJ1-1, with D possibly TRBD1 on 6 matching bases. Germline CDR1 SGHNT, CDR2 YENEEA. The CDR3 extends over 15 amino acids. Here the CDR3 reads CASSLEGEGRTEAFF. The CDR3, as DNA: TGTGCCAGCAGCCTAGAGGGGGAGGGCCGGACTGAAGCTTTCTTT.

The J gene is TRBJ1-4, the V gene TRBV4-1, with a possible D match to TRBD1 (5 bases). Germline CDR1 reads MGHRA; CDR2 reads YSYEKL. Trimming removed 5 bases at V and 3 bases at J, with 10 bases between. CDR3 length: 14 residues. The CDR3 DNA is TGCGCCAGCAGCAAGGGACTCCCTAATGAAAAACTGTTTTTT. Translated: CASSKGLPNEKLFF.

Note on this clone: The sample contains more than one DNA sequence encoding this CDR3. The chain combines TRBV7-9 with TRBJ1-1; D is uncertain. The CDR3 covers 14 residues. Per the germline V gene, CDR1 is SEHNR and CDR2 is FQNEAQ (reference sequence). The germline V and J ends were trimmed by 6 bases and 0 bases, with 11 bases remaining between them. The CDR3 sequence: CASSLSQLNTEAFF. In DNA form, the CDR3 reads TGTGCCAGCAGTTTAAGCCAGTTGAACACTGAAGCTTTCTTT.

This chain uses TRBV5-6 with TRBJ2-7; the D is unclear. The germline V gene encodes CDR1 SGHDT and CDR2 YYEEEE. CDR3 length: 17 residues. Trimming removed 4 bases from V and 0 bases from J, with 20 bases in between. CDR3 in amino acids: CASSLVQVFGISYEQYF. The CDR3 DNA sequence: TGTGCCAGCAGCCTGGTGCAGGTTTTTGGGATCTCCTACGAGCAGTACTTC.